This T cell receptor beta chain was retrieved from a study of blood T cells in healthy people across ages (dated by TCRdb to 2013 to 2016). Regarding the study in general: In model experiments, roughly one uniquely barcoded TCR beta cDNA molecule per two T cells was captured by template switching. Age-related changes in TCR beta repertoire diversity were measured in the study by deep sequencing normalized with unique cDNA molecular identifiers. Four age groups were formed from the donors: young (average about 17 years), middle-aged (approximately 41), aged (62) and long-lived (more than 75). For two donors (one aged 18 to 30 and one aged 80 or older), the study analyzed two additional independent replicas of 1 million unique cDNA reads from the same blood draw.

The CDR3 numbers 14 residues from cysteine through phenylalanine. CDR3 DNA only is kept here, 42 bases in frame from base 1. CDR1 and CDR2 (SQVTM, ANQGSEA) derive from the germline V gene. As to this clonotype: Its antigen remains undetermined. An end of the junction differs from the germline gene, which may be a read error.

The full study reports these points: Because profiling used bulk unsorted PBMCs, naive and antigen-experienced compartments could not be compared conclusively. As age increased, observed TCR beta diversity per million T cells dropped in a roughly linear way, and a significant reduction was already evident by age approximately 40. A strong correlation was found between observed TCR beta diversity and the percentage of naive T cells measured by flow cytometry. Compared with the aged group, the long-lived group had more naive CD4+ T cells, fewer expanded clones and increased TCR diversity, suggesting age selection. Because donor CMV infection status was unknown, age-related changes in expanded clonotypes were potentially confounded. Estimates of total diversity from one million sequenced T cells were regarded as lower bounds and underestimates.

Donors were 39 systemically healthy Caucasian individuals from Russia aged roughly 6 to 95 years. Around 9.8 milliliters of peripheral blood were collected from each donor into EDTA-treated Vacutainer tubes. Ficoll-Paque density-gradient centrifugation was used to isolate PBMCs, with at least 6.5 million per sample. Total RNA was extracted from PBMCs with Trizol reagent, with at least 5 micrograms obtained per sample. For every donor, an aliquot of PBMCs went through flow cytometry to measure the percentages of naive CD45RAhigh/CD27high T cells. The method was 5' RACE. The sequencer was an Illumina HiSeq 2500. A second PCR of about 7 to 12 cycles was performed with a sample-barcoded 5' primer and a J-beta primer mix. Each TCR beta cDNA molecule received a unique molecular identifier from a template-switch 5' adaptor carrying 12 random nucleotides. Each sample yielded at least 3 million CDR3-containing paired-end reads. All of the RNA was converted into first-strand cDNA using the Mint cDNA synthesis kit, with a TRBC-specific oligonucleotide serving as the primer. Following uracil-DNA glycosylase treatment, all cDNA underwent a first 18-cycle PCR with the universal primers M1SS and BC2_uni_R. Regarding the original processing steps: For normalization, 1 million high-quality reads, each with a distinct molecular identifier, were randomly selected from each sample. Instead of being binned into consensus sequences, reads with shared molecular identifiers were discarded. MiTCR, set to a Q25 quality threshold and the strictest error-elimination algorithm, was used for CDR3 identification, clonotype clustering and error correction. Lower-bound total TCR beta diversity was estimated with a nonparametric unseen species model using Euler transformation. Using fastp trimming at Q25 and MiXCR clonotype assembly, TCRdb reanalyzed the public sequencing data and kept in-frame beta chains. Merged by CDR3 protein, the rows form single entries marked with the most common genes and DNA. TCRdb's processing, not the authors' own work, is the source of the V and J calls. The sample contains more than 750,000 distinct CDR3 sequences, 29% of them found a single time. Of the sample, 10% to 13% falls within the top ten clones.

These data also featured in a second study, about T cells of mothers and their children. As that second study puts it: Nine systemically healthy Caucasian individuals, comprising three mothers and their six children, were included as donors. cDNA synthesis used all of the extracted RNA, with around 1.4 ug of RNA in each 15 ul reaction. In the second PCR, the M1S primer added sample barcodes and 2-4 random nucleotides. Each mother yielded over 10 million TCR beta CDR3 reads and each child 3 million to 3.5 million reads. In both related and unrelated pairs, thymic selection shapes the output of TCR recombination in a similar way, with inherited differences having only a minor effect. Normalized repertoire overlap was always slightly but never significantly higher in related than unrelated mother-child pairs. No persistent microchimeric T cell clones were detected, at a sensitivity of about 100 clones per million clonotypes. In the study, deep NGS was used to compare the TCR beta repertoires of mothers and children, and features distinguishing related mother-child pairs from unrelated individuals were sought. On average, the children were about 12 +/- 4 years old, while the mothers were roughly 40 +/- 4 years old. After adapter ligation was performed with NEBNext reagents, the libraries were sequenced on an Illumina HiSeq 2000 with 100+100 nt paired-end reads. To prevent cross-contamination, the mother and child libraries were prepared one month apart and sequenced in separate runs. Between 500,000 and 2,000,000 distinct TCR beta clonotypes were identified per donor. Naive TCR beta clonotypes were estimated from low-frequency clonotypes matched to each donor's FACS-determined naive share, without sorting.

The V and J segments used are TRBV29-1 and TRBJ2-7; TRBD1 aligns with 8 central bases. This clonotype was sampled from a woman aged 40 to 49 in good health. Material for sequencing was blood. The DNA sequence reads TGCGGCGTTCAGCAGGGGGCTTTCTTCTACGAGCAGTACTTC. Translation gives CGVQQGAFFYEQYF.